Sequencing of this T cell receptor beta chain was carried out in a study of identical twins (dated by TCRdb to 2016 to 2017). In the study overall: To test whether fetal clonotypes persist, this study deep-sequenced TCR alpha and beta repertoires from monozygotic twins, from unrelated adults of various ages, and from cord blood. To rule out contamination, replicate twin experiments were performed at different times with different library preparation protocols. On the study overall, not on this receptor specifically: Zero-insertion analyses could be partly confounded by invariant T cells such as MAIT and iNKT, though diverse VJ usage argued against such confounding for most clonotypes. Abundant cord blood beta clonotypes carried fewer insertions; young adult naive repertoires showed a weaker similar trend, while memory repertoires showed none. In monozygotic twins, out-of-frame TCR alpha sharing was systematically underestimated by recombination models, although the models agreed with sharing between unrelated individuals. A weaker excess of twin sharing was found in beta out-of-frame sequences because the signal-to-noise ratio was lowered by fewer shared sequences. Compared with coincidental sharing between unrelated individuals, an excess of low generation-probability sequences was observed among out-of-frame TCR alpha sequences shared between twins. Because the same donors could not be followed over many years, the conclusions relied on cross-sectional statistical analysis.

Including cysteine and phenylalanine, the CDR3 has 16 amino acids. Of all the DNA, just the CDR3 is kept, 48 bases in frame from base 1. The trim is 5 bases for V and 1 base for J, with a gap of 15 bases between the germline ends. Sequences SEHNR (CDR1) and FQNEAQ (CDR2) are obtained from the germline V gene (reference sequence). Receptor amplification or capture employed 5' RACE. The sequencer listed for this sample is Illumina HiSeq 2000. Template switching introduced a universal primer binding site; the final cDNA contained a unique molecular identifier, enabling accurate counting of TCR cDNA molecules. First-strand cDNA for TCR alpha and beta chains was synthesized from specific primers in the conserved constant-segment region. Each cDNA library was double barcoded, with a SMART-Mk sample barcode plus Illumina barcodes, to control for contamination. TruSeq adapter sequences and Illumina sample barcodes were added in two successive PCR steps. Sequencing of the TCR alpha and beta cDNA libraries was done on the Illumina HiSeq platform using custom primers. Per the original workflow: MiGEC processed the raw reads to extract unique molecular identifiers, while MiXCR was used to determine the CDR3 positions. Recombination models were inferred per individual with the repgenHMM and IGoR tools using an EM algorithm. The tcR package in R was used for shared clonotype analysis, with sharing normalized by the product of cloneset sizes. Out-of-frame nonproductive sequences were analyzed to study raw recombination free of thymic and clonal selection effects. In-frame beta chains were kept once TCRdb had trimmed the public reads at Q25 with fastp and called clones with MiXCR. Records with the same CDR3 protein are collapsed into one entry carrying the most frequent genes and DNA. The V and J calls were determined by TCRdb, not by the authors. The sample table shows about 450,000 distinct CDR3 sequences, and under 20% are seen once. The top ten constitute 9% to 15% of the sample.

This clonotype appeared a few times. Its antigen specificity is not known. No quality values exist for individual bases; no much larger clone is one base distant. Only healthy Caucasian donors were included. The study also sequenced three unrelated non-twin adults: a male aged 18 to 30, a male aged 50 to 60 and a female aged 50 to 60. Miltenyi CD45RO+ enrichment and human naive T-cell isolation kits were used to isolate memory (CD45RO+) and naive T cells from PBMC. This clonotype originated in a man in his fifties or sixties in good health. Sequences were obtained from naive T cells sorted from blood. What the cell subset or site label conveys for this sample: cells isolated with a human naive T-cell isolation kit. The chain uses TRBV7-9 and TRBJ2-4, with a weak D call of TRBD1 (6 bases match). CDR3 region: CASSPTGPSAKNIQYF. At the DNA level, the sequence is TGTGCCAGCAGCCCGACAGGACCGTCGGCCAAAAACATTCAGTACTTC.